This entry describes one T cell receptor (beta chain). The antigen is unknown. Trimming cost V 2 bases and J 4 bases, with 12 bases left between them. CDR1 is MGHRA, CDR2 YSYEKL, per germline. The CDR3 spans 14 residues. The data belong to a study of T cell responses to AZD1222 COVID-19 vaccine. Study details: Second-dose groups at about 4 or about 12 weeks were pooled. Study-wide results and caveats: Dominant at 160-218 and 743-854, vaccine-associated CD4 TCRs also spanned spike. The study reported that nearly half of spike-specific TCRs target unmutated variant regions. The study identified only six AZD1222 recipients as seropositive at baseline.

Clones were sequenced by immunoSEQ multiplex PCR, and TCRdb holds only the in-frame ones, with some missing. The sample consists of 75,000 to 100,000 clones, about 86% of them appearing once. This TCR derives from an adult in good health. Sample: peripheral blood, taken on day 0 of AZD1222 vaccination. This chain links TRBV4-1 with TRBJ2-7; perhaps TRBD1 as D (5 bases). CDR3 residues: CASSQPTGEYEQYF. Written as DNA, the CDR3 is TGCGCCAGCAGCCAACCTACAGGAGAATACGAGCAGTACTTC.